The T cell receptor beta chain described here comes from a study of cytotoxic CD8 clonotypes in ibrutinib-treated CLL. Background on the study: Within the patient group, approximately 10 were relapsed/refractory and approximately 15 treatment-naive, and some 17 were IGHV unmutated.

Profiled with immunoSEQ multiplex PCR; TCRdb holds only in-frame clones, not every one. The sample lists fewer than 400,000 clones; around 66% were seen once. Germline loops: CDR1 SGHRS, CDR2 YFSETQ. CDR3 length equals 15 residues. The ends lost 4 bases at V and 4 bases at J; junction bases unmatched: 6. The chain combines TRBV5-1 with TRBJ2-3; 10 positions agree with TRBD2. The clonotype was recovered from a human donor with chronic lymphocytic leukemia. This sample comprised PBMCs, obtained after 36 months of ibrutinib treatment. The CDR3 loop is CASSLSGRPPDTQYF. The CDR3, as DNA: TGCGCCAGCAGCCTTAGCGGGAGGCCCCCAGATACGCAGTATTTT.